The 24 T cell receptor beta chains below were found in one sample sequenced in a study of T cell repertoires in cytomegalovirus infection. TCRdb processed the reads anew with MiXCR; each CDR3 protein has one entry. The sample yields 500,000 to 600,000 distinct CDR3 sequences, about 17% seen once. Material for sequencing was CD8+ T cells from PBMCs. The receptor set was obtained from a human donor in good health (CMV status not recorded). Some clones in this sample may be carry-over from other donors' samples.

The chain is built from TRBV19 and TRBJ2-3; 9 bases map to TRBD1. The V gene end was trimmed by 3 bases and the J gene end by 4 bases; junction bases not matched to a gene: 5. Germline loops: CDR1 LNHDA, CDR2 SQIVND (reference sequence). The CDR3 sequence is 15 residues long. The CDR3 here is CASSIGGQGPDTQYF. In DNA form, the CDR3 reads TGTGCCAGTAGTATCGGAGGACAGGGGCCAGATACGCAGTATTTT.

This clonotype has ten or more counts. The chain employs TRBV7-9 and TRBJ2-7; TRBD1 aligns across 12 bases. Germline loops: CDR1 SEHNR, CDR2 FQNEAQ (reference sequence). Germline trimming cut 5 bases from V and 5 bases from J; bases unmatched to any gene: 7. The CDR3 is 15 residues long. This CDR3 reads CASSLRDRGLDEQYF. CDR3 nucleotides: TGTGCCAGCAGCCTCCGGGACAGGGGGCTCGACGAGCAGTACTTC.

This clonotype has a count of ten or more. V and J are TRBV7-9 and TRBJ2-7; either TRBD1 or TRBD2 may fit D (6 bases each). This CDR3 contains 14 residues. The germline gives CDR1 SEHNR, CDR2 FQNEAQ (reference sequence). The V and J ends lost 7 bases and 6 bases respectively, with 19 bases between them. The CDR3 coding sequence is TGTGCCAGCAACCACCCGGGGGCCCCTTCCGAGCAGTACTTC. The encoded protein is CASNHPGAPSEQYF.

This chain connects TRBV6-1 to TRBJ2-7; 7 nucleotides align to TRBD2. Germline loops: CDR1 MNHNS, CDR2 SASEGT. The CDR3 is made up of 15 amino acids. J gave up 2 bases and V 1 base, and 5 bases lay outside the gene matches. CDR3 sequence reads: CASSEGPSGTYEQYF. CDR3 sequence (DNA): TGTGCCAGCAGTGAAGGTCCTAGCGGAACCTACGAGCAGTACTTC.

This clonotype was seen only once. A much larger clone differs from this one at a single base, so this may be a read error. The genes are TRBV9 and TRBJ2-1, with 8 bases that match TRBD2. Germline V gene lookup returns CDR1 SGDLS and CDR2 YYNGEE. The CDR3 is 17 residues long. CDR3 in DNA: TGTGCCAGCAGCCACTCAGAACGGGAGGGCCTATACAATGAGCAGTTATTC. It codes for CASSHSEREGLYNEQLF.

The CDR3 DNA sequence: TGTGCCAGCAGTTTAACGGTAGCGGCGACCAAAAACATTCAGTACTTC. Its protein is CASSLTVAATKNIQYF. The V call is TRBV27, the J call TRBJ2-4; D may be TRBD2 (6 bases). The germline V gene encodes CDR1 MNHEY and CDR2 SMNVEV (reference sequence). The CDR3 length is 16 residues. V was pared by 2 bases and J by 2 bases, with 13 bases between.

The table lists this clonotype with many counts. The V and J genes are TRBV27 and TRBJ2-7, with D maybe TRBD1 (6 bases). From germline, CDR1 is MNHEY and CDR2 SMNVEV (reference sequence). The CDR3 runs 14 residues. Trimming pared 3 bases from V and 4 bases from J, leaving 13 bases between. The CDR3: CASSLGTRGYEQYF. The DNA of the CDR3 is TGTGCCAGCAGTTTGGGGACAAGGGGGTACGAGCAGTACTTC.

This clonotype was detected ten times or more. This sequence joins TRBV6-2 or TRBV6-3 and TRBJ2-1, with TRBD2 identical over 16 bases. The CDR3 totals 20 residues. Germline V lookup: CDR1 MNHEY, CDR2 SVGEGT. V was pared by 4 bases and J by 7 bases, with 16 bases of the junction left unmatched. CDR3 in DNA: TGTGCCAGCAGTTTCCCGGGACTAGCGGGAGGGCCGGGCGGTAGAAATGAGCAGTTCTTC. Translating gives CASSFPGLAGGPGGRNEQFF.

This clonotype was counted between two and nine times. The gene calls are TRBV24-1 and TRBJ2-5, with a possible D match to TRBD2 (5 bases). V dropped 4 bases and J dropped 2 bases, with 13 bases sitting between them. CDR3 length equals 15 residues. Germline CDR1 reads KGHDR; CDR2 reads SFDVKD. The CDR3 is CATSDIRTEQETQYF. The CDR3 DNA reads as TGTGCCACCAGTGACATCCGGACTGAACAAGAGACCCAGTACTTC.

The chain combines TRBV2 with TRBJ2-1; 11 nucleotides align to TRBD2. Trimming cost V 5 bases and J 7 bases; bases outside gene matches: 7. The CDR3 is 15 amino acids. The germline V gene has CDR1 SNHLY and CDR2 FYNNEI. The CDR3 DNA reads TGTGCCAGCAGTTTTGGACTAGCGGGCCTTAATGAGCAGTTCTTC. Translation gives CASSFGLAGLNEQFF.

There are many counts of this clonotype. The chain combines TRBV11-2 with TRBJ1-2, with D uncertain. CDR1 and CDR2 from the germline V gene are SGHAT and FQNNGV. This CDR3 is built from 14 residues. The V and J ends lost 5 bases and 3 bases respectively, with 13 bases between them. CDR3 bases: TGTGCCAGCAGCGCCGACAAGGGCTACTATGGCTACACCTTC. It yields the protein CASSADKGYYGYTF.

J is TRBJ1-2 and V is TRBV5-1; weak D call: TRBD1 (5 bases). The length of the CDR3 is 17 residues. The germline gives CDR1 SGHRS, CDR2 YFSETQ. Between the trimmed V and J ends, which lost 2 bases and 1 base, there was a span of 18 bases. The CDR3 sequence: CASSFGGRTTYNYGYTF. The CDR3 DNA sequence: TGCGCCAGCAGCTTTGGGGGAAGGACAACCTATAACTATGGCTACACCTTC.

This clonotype was seen a few times. The chain has TRBV5-6 and TRBJ2-1; tentative D call: TRBD2 (6 bases). The CDR3 extends over 16 amino acids. Germline CDR1 is SGHDT and CDR2 is YYEEEE. Trimming left V 2 bases short and J 5 bases short, with 17 bases between. The CDR3 here is CASSFQAGRLDNEQFF. CDR3 DNA sequence: TGTGCCAGCAGCTTCCAGGCGGGACGGTTGGACAATGAGCAGTTCTTC.

This clonotype was seen at least ten times. The chain couples TRBV12-3 or TRBV12-4 to TRBJ2-7; weak D call: TRBD1 (6 bases). Trimming shortened V by 3 bases and J by 0 bases, and 9 bases separated the two germline ends. This CDR3 contains 14 residues. DNA of the CDR3: TGTGCCAGCAGTTTCTGGGGGCCCTCCTACGAGCAGTACTTC. Residues: CASSFWGPSYEQYF.

The sample holds many counts of this clonotype. The chain combines TRBV29-1 with TRBJ1-1; no clear D gene. CDR3 length: 16 residues. In germline, CDR1 is SQVTM, CDR2 ANQGSEA. The V gene lost 3 bases and the J gene lost 6 bases, with 23 bases spanning the gap. CDR3 sequence: CSVEGEGGLIEPEAFF. CDR3 sequence (DNA): TGCAGCGTTGAGGGAGAGGGAGGCCTCATTGAGCCTGAAGCTTTCTTT. The entire variable domain, with the rest obtained from reference TRBV29-1 and TRBJ1-1, is as follows: SAVISQKPSRDICQRGTSLTIQCQVDSQVTMMFWYRQQPGQSLTLIATANQGSEATYESGFVIDKFPISRPNLTFSTLTVSNMSPEDSSIYLCSVEGEGGLIEPEAFFGQGTRLTVV.

This clonotype has ten or more counts. V is TRBV14 and J is TRBJ2-5; D is unclear. Germline CDR1 and CDR2: SGHDN and FVKESK. The ends were cut back, 0 bases at V and 2 bases at J, with 10 bases in the middle. The CDR3 runs 15 residues. The CDR3 loop is CASSQEAFGQETQYF. Written as DNA, the CDR3 is TGTGCCAGCAGCCAAGAAGCCTTCGGGCAAGAGACCCAGTACTTC.

This clonotype has ten or more counts. The V call is TRBV6-1, the J call TRBJ2-7; D possibly corresponds to TRBD2 (5 bases). The CDR3 covers 13 residues. V shed 10 bases and J shed 4 bases, with 17 bases lying between them. CDR1 and CDR2 from the germline V gene are MNHNS and SASEGT. CDR3 residues: CATRTLRDYEQYF. The DNA for the CDR3 is TGTGCCACTAGGACCCTGAGGGATTACGAGCAGTACTTC.

This clonotype was seen ten or more times. The CDR3 DNA is TGTGCCAGCAGCTCAAGGACAGCCTACGAGCAGTACTTC. As protein: CASSSRTAYEQYF. This rearrangement joins TRBV7-8 to TRBJ2-7; possibly TRBD1 for D (6 bases). Germline V gene lookup returns CDR1 SGHVS and CDR2 FQNEAQ. This CDR3 contains 13 residues. The V gene lost 4 bases and the J gene lost 2 bases, with 9 bases spanning the gap.

About this clonotype: Just one base apart from a much larger clone, this may be a read error. The rearrangement uses TRBV6-6 and TRBJ2-4; D gene unclear. This CDR3 contains 14 residues. V dropped 2 bases and J dropped 8 bases, with 13 bases sitting between them. Germline CDR1 MNHNY, CDR2 SVGAGI (reference sequence). As DNA, the CDR3 is TGTGCCAGCAGTTACCAGACCCCGAGGTACATTCAGTACTTC. This translates into CASSYQTPRYIQYF.

This clonotype was seen repeatedly, ten times or more. This chain connects TRBV7-8 to TRBJ2-3, with D uncertain. This CDR3 has 13 amino acids. Germline assignment: CDR1 SGHVS and CDR2 FQNEAQ. The V gene lost 5 bases and the J gene lost 4 bases, with 10 bases spanning the gap. CDR3 amino acids: CASSPRLADTQYF. Here the CDR3 DNA reads TGTGCCAGCAGCCCTCGACTCGCAGATACGCAGTATTTT.

The table lists this clonotype with many counts. This chain links TRBV6-6 with TRBJ2-7; either TRBD1 or TRBD2 may supply D (5 bases each). CDR1 is MNHNY, CDR2 SVGAGI, per germline (reference sequence). CDR3 size: 15 residues. Trimming took off 2 bases at V and 2 bases at J, with 13 bases between the two ends. DNA for the CDR3: TGTGCCAGCAGTTACGTGGGGACGGGGACCTACGAGCAGTACTTC. Translating gives CASSYVGTGTYEQYF.

This clonotype was seen a handful of times. The rearrangement joins TRBV12-3 or TRBV12-4 to TRBJ2-5; D call uncertain. The V and J ends lost 2 bases and 4 bases respectively, with 8 bases between them. CDR3 length equals 13 residues. The CDR3 DNA reads as TGTGCCAGCAGTTTACCCCCCACAGAGACCCAGTACTTC. It yields the protein CASSLPPTETQYF.

As for this clonotype: A much larger clone lies a single base off, so this may be a read error. The J gene is TRBJ2-1, the V gene TRBV7-3; 12 positions match TRBD2. Looked up from germline, CDR1 is SGHTA and CDR2 is FQGTGA. V was clipped by 5 bases and J by 5 bases; unmatched bases: 7. The CDR3 runs to 16 residues. For the CDR3, the DNA is TGTGCCAGCAGCCGAGGACTAGCGGGGAACGACAATGAGCAGTTCTTC. This sequence encodes CASSRGLAGNDNEQFF. Looking up the rest from reference TRBV7-3 and TRBJ2-1 gives the full variable domain: GAGVSQTPSNKVTEKGKYVELRCDPISGHTALYWYRQSLGQGPEFLIYFQGTGAADDSGLPNDRFFAVRPEGSVSTLKIQRTERGDSAVYLCASSRGLAGNDNEQFFGPGTRLTVL.

CDR3 coding DNA: TGTGCCAGCAGTCTCGGGGCTAAAACCACTGAAGCTTTCTTT. The encoded protein is CASSLGAKTTEAFF. This sequence joins TRBV27 and TRBJ1-1; D is perhaps TRBD1 (5 bases). CDR3 length equals 14 residues. In germline, CDR1 is MNHEY, CDR2 SMNVEV (reference sequence). V lost 5 bases, J lost 4 bases, and 14 bases lay in between.